The next 3 T cell receptor beta chains were all read from a single sample in a study of CD8 T cells in ankylosing spondylitis. Study results and caveats: What seemed typical of ankylosing spondylitis blood was a TCR beta motif built from several highly homologous variants.

No antigen has been identified for these receptors. TCRdb passed the 5' RACE reads through MiXCR, listing each CDR3 protein once. The repertoire holds more than 300,000 distinct CDR3 sequences, with approximately 8% as singletons. What was sequenced was blood, either unsorted or a sorted T cell fraction (not recorded which). These receptors all stem from a male donor with ankylosing spondylitis.

This clonotype appeared many times. The chain joins TRBV29-1 to TRBJ2-7; the D is unclear. The CDR3 sequence is 12 residues long. Per the germline V gene, CDR1 is SQVTM and CDR2 is ANQGSEA. Trimming removed 6 bases from V and 2 bases from J, with 11 bases in between. This CDR3 is CSVSVLTYEQYF. CDR3 nucleotides: TGCAGCGTCTCAGTGCTCACCTACGAGCAGTACTTC.

The rearrangement uses TRBV4-2 and TRBJ2-5, with 11 bases matching TRBD2. V shed 0 bases and J 4 bases; nucleotides not matched to a gene: 10. The CDR3 sequence is 18 residues long. CDR1 LGHNA and CDR2 YNFKEQ come from the germline V gene. The DNA of the CDR3 is TGTGCCAGCAGCCAAGACCGTAGCGGGAGGGGAGAAGGAGAGACCCAGTACTTC. Translated, it gives CASSQDRSGRGEGETQYF.

V is TRBV7-2 and J is TRBJ2-5; D is undetermined. V lost 7 bases and J 1 base, leaving 10 bases between the germline ends. Germline CDR1 SGHTA, CDR2 FQGNSA. This CDR3 comprises 13 residues. The CDR3 sequence: CASTSDSQETQYF. CDR3 sequence (DNA): TGTGCCAGCACAAGCGACTCCCAAGAGACCCAGTACTTC.